Each of the 13 T cell receptor beta chains below was sequenced from the same sample in a study of control samples from healthy donors and cancer patients. The method was immunoSEQ multiplex PCR; TCRdb's version includes in-frame clones alone and lacks a portion of them. The table includes 130,000 to 150,000 clones, roughly nine tenths detected once. Sequencing input: blood. These receptors all come from a man aged 25 to 40 in good health.

The chain links TRBV6-2 or TRBV6-3 to TRBJ1-5; D unresolved. V dropped 0 bases and J dropped 5 bases, with 5 bases sitting between them. The germline CDR1 and CDR2 sequences are MNHEY and SVGEGT. The CDR3 length is 13 residues. The CDR3 here is CASSYSPYQPQHF. CDR3 nucleotide sequence: TGTGCCAGCAGTTACTCCCCTTATCAGCCCCAGCATTTT.

The chain carries TRBV2 and TRBJ2-1, with D maybe TRBD2 (5 bases). Trimming pared 6 bases from V and 6 bases from J, leaving 6 bases between. The CDR3 covers 11 residues. Germline CDR1 reads SNHLY; CDR2 reads FYNNEI. The CDR3 is CASRRANEQFF. DNA of the CDR3: TGTGCCAGCAGGAGGGCCAATGAGCAGTTCTTC.

The J gene is TRBJ2-2, the V gene TRBV2; 8 bases are a match to TRBD1. J gave up 5 bases and V 3 bases, and 2 bases lay outside the gene matches. Per germline, CDR1 SNHLY and CDR2 FYNNEI. This CDR3 comprises 14 residues. CDR3: CASSDRGRTGELFF. CDR3 DNA sequence: TGTGCCAGCAGTGACAGGGGGCGAACCGGGGAGCTGTTTTTT. Looking up the rest from reference TRBV2 and TRBJ2-2 gives the full variable domain: EPEVTQTPSHQVTQMGQEVILRCVPISNHLYFYWYRQILGQKVEFLVSFYNNEISEKSEIFDDQFSVERPDGSNFTLKIRSTKLEDSAMYFCASSDRGRTGELFFGEGSRLTVL.

The V call is TRBV6-1, the J call TRBJ1-6, with TRBD1 as a possible D gene (5 bases). Looked up from germline, CDR1 is MNHNS and CDR2 is SASEGT. CDR3 length: 13 amino acids. Between the trimmed V and J ends, which lost 2 bases and 7 bases, there was a span of 6 bases. The CDR3: CASSEWGNSPLHF. Written as DNA, the CDR3 is TGTGCCAGCAGTGAATGGGGGAATTCACCCCTCCACTTT.

This chain connects TRBV18 to TRBJ2-7, with 8 bases matching TRBD1. The CDR3 is made up of 15 amino acids. The germline gives CDR1 KGHSH, CDR2 LQKENI. Germline trimming cut 2 bases from V and 2 bases from J; bases unmatched to any gene: 5. The CDR3 here is CASSPGDRGPYEQYF. CDR3 nucleotides: TGTGCCAGCTCACCAGGAGACAGGGGACCCTACGAGCAGTACTTC. Supplemented by reference TRBV18 and TRBJ2-7, the full variable domain reads NAGVMQNPRHLVRRRGQEARLRCSPMKGHSHVYWYRQLPEEGLKFMVYLQKENIIDESGMPKERFSAEFPKEGPSILRIQQVVRGDSAAYFCASSPGDRGPYEQYFGPGTRLTVT.

As DNA, the CDR3 is TGTGCCACCAGTGATCCTCTGGCCCCGCAGGATACGCAGTATTTT. This sequence encodes CATSDPLAPQDTQYF. V and J are TRBV24-1 and TRBJ2-3; D is unclear. CDR1 is KGHDR and CDR2 is SFDVKD in the germline V gene. Trimming removed 3 bases from V and 6 bases from J, with 15 bases in between. CDR3 length equals 15 residues.

J is TRBJ2-2 and V is TRBV28; TRBD1 is a possible D gene (5 bases). This CDR3 contains 16 residues. V was trimmed by 7 bases and J by 5 bases, leaving 20 bases between them. Looked up from germline, CDR1 is MDHEN and CDR2 is SYDVKM. CDR3 in amino acids: CASTTGHAIPTGELFF. In nucleotides, the CDR3 is TGTGCCAGCACCACAGGACATGCAATACCAACCGGGGAGCTGTTTTTT.

The chain employs TRBV4-3 and TRBJ1-4; 10 nucleotides align to TRBD1. The CDR3 runs 15 residues. V was clipped by 1 base and J by 7 bases; unmatched bases: 3. The germline gives CDR1 LGHNA, CDR2 YSLEER. The DNA for the CDR3 is TGCGCCAGCAGCCAAGGGGGACAGGGGTTTGAAAAACTGTTTTTT. This sequence encodes CASSQGGQGFEKLFF.

The V call is TRBV11-2, the J call TRBJ2-3, with 11 positions matching TRBD2. Germline-derived CDR1 and CDR2 are SGHAT and FQNNGV. Germline trimming cut 4 bases from V and 14 bases from J; bases unmatched to any gene: 8. The CDR3 runs 13 residues. The CDR3 bases are TGTGCCAGCAGCTCCGCTGGGGGGACTAGCGGGTATTTT. Translated, it gives CASSSAGGTSGYF.

The CDR3, as DNA: TGCGCCAGCAGCCAAGAGAAGGGGGGTTGGGAGACCCAGTACTTC. This codes for CASSQEKGGWETQYF. The chain recombines TRBV4-1 with TRBJ2-5, with D perhaps being TRBD1 or TRBD2 (6 bases each). Trimming removed 0 bases at V and 5 bases at J, with 13 bases between. CDR3 length: 15 amino acids. CDR1 is MGHRA and CDR2 is YSYEKL in the germline V gene.

The V and J genes are TRBV9 and TRBJ2-1, with 11 bases aligning to TRBD2. This CDR3 spans 17 amino acids. Germline values: CDR1 SGDLS, CDR2 YYNGEE. After removal of 2 bases from V and 7 bases from J, the junction contained 11 bases not matched to a gene. CDR3 loop: CASSVTKLAGVKNEQFF. DNA for the CDR3: TGTGCCAGCAGCGTGACGAAACTAGCGGGAGTTAAAAATGAGCAGTTCTTC.

V gene TRBV27 combines with J gene TRBJ2-1, with D perhaps matching TRBD2 (6 bases). Germline V gene sequence: CDR1 MNHEY, CDR2 SMNVEV (reference sequence). The CDR3 totals 16 residues. Trimming removed 4 bases at V and 4 bases at J, with 17 bases between. CDR3 in DNA: TGTGCCAGCAGTTCCCCGGGGCGGGGCGGTTACAATGAGCAGTTCTTC. Protein: CASSSPGRGGYNEQFF.

The chain uses TRBV4-3 and TRBJ2-3; TRBD1 might be the D (5 bases). Trimming left V 0 bases short and J 5 bases short, with 12 bases between. Germline CDR1 and CDR2: LGHNA and YSLEER. This CDR3 region has 15 residues. The CDR3 DNA reads TGCGCCAGCAGCCAAGACGGCAGGGCTGAAGATACGCAGTATTTT. This encodes CASSQDGRAEDTQYF.